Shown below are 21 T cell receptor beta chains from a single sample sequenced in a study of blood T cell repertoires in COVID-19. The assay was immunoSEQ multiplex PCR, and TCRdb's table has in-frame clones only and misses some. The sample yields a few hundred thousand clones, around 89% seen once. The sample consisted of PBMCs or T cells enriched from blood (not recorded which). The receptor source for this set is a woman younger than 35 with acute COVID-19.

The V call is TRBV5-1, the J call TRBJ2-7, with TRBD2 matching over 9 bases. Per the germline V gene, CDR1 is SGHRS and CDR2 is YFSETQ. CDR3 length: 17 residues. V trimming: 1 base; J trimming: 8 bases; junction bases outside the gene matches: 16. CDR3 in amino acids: CASSLLSGGLASFKQYF. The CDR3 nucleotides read TGCGCCAGCAGCTTGCTTTCTGGGGGACTAGCTTCCTTCAAGCAGTACTTC. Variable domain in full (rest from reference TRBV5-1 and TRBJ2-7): KAGVTQTPRYLIKTRGQQVTLSCSPISGHRSVSWYQQTPGQGLQFLFEYFSETQRNKGNFPGRFSGRQFSNSRSEMNVSTLELGDSALYLCASSLLSGGLASFKQYFGPGTRLTVT.

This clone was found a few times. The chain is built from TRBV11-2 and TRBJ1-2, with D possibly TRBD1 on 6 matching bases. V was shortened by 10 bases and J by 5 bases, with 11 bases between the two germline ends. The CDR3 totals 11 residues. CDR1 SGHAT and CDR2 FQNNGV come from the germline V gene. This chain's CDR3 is CATRQVYGYTF. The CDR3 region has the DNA TGTGCCACCCGACAGGTTTATGGCTACACCTTC.

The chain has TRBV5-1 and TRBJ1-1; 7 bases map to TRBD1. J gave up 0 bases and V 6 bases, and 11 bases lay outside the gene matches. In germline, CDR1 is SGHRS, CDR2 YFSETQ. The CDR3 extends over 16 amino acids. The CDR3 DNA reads TGCGCCAGCAAACAGGGGCGTTTTAACATGAACACTGAAGCTTTCTTT. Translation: CASKQGRFNMNTEAFF.

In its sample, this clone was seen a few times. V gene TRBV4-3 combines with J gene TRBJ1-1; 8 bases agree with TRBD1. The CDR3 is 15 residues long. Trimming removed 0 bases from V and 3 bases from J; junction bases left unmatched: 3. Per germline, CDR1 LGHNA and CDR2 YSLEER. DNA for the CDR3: TGCGCCAGCAGCCAAGACGGACAGGGTGACACTGAAGCTTTCTTT. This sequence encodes CASSQDGQGDTEAFF.

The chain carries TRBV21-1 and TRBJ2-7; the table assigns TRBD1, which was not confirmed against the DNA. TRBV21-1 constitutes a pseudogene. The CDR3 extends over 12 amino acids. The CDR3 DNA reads TGTGCCAGCAGCATACCGACAGGTGAGCAGTACTTC. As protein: CASSIPTGEQYF.

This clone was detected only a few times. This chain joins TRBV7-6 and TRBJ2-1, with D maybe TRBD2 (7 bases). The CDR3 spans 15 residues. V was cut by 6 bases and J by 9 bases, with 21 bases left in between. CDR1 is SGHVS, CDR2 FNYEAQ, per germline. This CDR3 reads CASSIEAGGGGEQFF. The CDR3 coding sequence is TGTGCCAGCAGTATAGAGGCCGGGGGCGGGGGTGAGCAGTTCTTC.

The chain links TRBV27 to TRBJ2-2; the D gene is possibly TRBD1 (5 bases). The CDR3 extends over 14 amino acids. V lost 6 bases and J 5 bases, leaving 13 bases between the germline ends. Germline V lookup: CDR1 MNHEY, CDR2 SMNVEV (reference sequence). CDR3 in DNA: TGTGCCAGCAGGGGGTCAGGGCGAACCGGGGAGCTGTTTTTT. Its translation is CASRGSGRTGELFF.

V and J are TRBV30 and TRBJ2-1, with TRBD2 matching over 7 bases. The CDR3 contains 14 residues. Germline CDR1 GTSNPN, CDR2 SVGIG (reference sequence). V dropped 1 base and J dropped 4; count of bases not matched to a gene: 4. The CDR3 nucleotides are TGTGCCTGGAGTGCCAGCGGGATATACAATGAGCAGTTCTTC. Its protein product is CAWSASGIYNEQFF.

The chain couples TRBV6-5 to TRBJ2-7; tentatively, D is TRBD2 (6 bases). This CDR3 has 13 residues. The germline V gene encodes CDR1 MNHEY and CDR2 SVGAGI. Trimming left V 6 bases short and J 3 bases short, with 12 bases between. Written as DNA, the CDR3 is TGTGCCAGCAGACAAGCGGGTAACTACGAGCAGTACTTC. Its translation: CASRQAGNYEQYF.

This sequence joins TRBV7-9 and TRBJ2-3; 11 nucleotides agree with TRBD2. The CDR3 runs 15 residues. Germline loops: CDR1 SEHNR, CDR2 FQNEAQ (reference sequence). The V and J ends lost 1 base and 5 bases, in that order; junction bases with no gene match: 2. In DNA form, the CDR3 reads TGTGCCAGCAGCTTAGTTCTAGCGGGAGGAGATACGCAGTATTTT. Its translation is CASSLVLAGGDTQYF.

CDR3 residues: CASSLAGGTSYEQYF. CDR3 in DNA: TGTGCCAGCAGCTTGGCGGGCGGGACCTCCTACGAGCAGTACTTC. The chain carries TRBV5-4 and TRBJ2-7, with TRBD2 as a possible D gene (6 bases). Germline V CDR1 and CDR2: SGHNT, YYREEE (reference sequence). With 0 bases removed from V and 0 bases from J, the gap between germline ends came to 10 bases. The CDR3 covers 15 residues.

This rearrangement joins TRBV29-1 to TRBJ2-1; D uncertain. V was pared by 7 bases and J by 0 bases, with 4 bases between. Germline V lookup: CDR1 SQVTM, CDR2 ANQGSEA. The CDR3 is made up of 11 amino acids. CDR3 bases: TGCAGCGGGAGCTCCTACAATGAGCAGTTCTTC. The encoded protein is CSGSSYNEQFF.

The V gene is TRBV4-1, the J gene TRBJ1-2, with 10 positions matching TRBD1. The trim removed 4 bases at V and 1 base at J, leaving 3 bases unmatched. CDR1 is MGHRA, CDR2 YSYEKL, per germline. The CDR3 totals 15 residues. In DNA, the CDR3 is TGCGCCAGCAGCCTTGGGACAGGGGTTAACTATGGCTACACCTTC. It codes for CASSLGTGVNYGYTF.

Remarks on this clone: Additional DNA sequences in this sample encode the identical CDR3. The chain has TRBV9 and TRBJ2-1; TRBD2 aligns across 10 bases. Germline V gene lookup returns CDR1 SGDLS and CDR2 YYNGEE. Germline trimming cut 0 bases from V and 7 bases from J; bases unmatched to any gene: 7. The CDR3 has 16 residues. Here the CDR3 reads CASSVDSSGRANEQFF. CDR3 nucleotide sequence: TGTGCCAGCAGCGTAGATTCTAGCGGGAGAGCAAATGAGCAGTTCTTC.

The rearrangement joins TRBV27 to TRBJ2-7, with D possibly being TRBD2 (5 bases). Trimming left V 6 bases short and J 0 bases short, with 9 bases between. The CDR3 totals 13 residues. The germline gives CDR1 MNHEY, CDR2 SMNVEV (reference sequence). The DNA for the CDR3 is TGTGCCAGCAGACCCGGAGGCTCCTACGAGCAGTACTTC. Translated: CASRPGGSYEQYF.

The CDR3 protein is CASKSGTKETQYF. The CDR3, as DNA: TGTGCCAGCAAATCCGGGACTAAAGAGACCCAGTACTTC. The chain has TRBV12-3 or TRBV12-4 and TRBJ2-5; 7 nucleotides match TRBD2. This CDR3 comprises 13 residues. The ends lost 7 bases at V and 3 bases at J; junction bases unmatched: 5.

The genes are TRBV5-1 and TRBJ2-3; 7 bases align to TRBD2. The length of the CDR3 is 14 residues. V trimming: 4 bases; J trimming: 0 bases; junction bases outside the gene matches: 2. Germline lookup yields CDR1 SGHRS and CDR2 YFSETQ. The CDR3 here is CASSREGSTDTQYF. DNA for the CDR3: TGCGCCAGCAGCAGGGAGGGCAGCACAGATACGCAGTATTTT.

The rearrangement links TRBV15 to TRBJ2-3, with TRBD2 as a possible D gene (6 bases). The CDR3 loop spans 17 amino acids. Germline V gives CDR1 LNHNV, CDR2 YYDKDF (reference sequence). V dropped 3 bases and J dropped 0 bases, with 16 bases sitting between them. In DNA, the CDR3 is TGTGCCACCAGCAGGACTTTAGGAGGGACTAGCACAGATACGCAGTATTTT. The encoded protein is CATSRTLGGTSTDTQYF.

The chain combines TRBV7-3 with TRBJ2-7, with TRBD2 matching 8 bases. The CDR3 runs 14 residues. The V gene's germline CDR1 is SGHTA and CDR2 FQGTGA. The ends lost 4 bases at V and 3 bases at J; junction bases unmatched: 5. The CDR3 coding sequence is TGTGCCAGCAGCTCCGGGACTAGAGTCTACGAGCAGTACTTC. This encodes CASSSGTRVYEQYF.

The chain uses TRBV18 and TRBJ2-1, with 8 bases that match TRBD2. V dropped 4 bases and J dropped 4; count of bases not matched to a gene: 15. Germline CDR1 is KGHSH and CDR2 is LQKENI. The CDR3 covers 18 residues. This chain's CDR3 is CASSLKLAEASHYNEQFF. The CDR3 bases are TGTGCCAGCTCACTTAAACTAGCGGAGGCTAGCCATTACAATGAGCAGTTCTTC.

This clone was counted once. In DNA, the CDR3 is TGTGCCATCAGTGTGGCTAGCGGGTCGTACAATGAGCAGTTCTTC. Translated, it gives CAISVASGSYNEQFF. V and J are TRBV10-3 and TRBJ2-1; 8 bases line up with TRBD2. Germline V gene lookup returns CDR1 ENHRY and CDR2 SYGVKD. This CDR3 is built from 15 residues. V lost 4 bases and J lost 4; bases outside the gene matches: 6.